The 31 T cell receptor beta chains listed next were all sequenced from one sample in a study of blood T cell repertoires in COVID-19. Libraries were prepared by immunoSEQ multiplex PCR; TCRdb keeps only in-frame clonotypes and omits some of them. The table shows 300,000 to 400,000 clones, with around 86% occurring only once. Sequencing input: peripheral blood. These receptors all come from a human donor in a cohort sampled during active COVID-19.

CDR3 DNA sequence: TGTGCCAGCAGCCACTACACTGAAGCTTTCTTT. The encoded protein is CASSHYTEAFF. The V call is TRBV3-1 (or the pseudogene TRBV3-2), the J call TRBJ1-1; no clear D. The CDR3 is 11 amino acids. V shed 3 bases and J shed 3 bases, with 2 bases lying between them. Germline V gives CDR1 LGHDT, CDR2 YNNKEL (reference sequence).

The chain joins TRBV10-3 to TRBJ2-1; perhaps TRBD1 as D (5 bases). V was pared by 2 bases and J by 8 bases, with 25 bases between. The CDR3 contains 18 residues. The germline CDR1 and CDR2 sequences are ENHRY and SYGVKD. The CDR3 DNA follows: TGTGCCATCAGTGAGACCCCTGGTCGCACAGGATTGATCCATGAGCAGTTCTTC. This codes for CAISETPGRTGLIHEQFF.

The sample holds one count of this clone. The rearrangement joins TRBV5-4 to TRBJ2-1, with 8 bases fitting TRBD1. This CDR3 contains 16 residues. Germline assignment: CDR1 SGHNT and CDR2 YYREEE (reference sequence). V shed 4 bases and J 0 bases; nucleotides not matched to a gene: 6. The CDR3 coding sequence is TGTGCCAGCAGCACACGGACAGGGAGCTCCTACAATGAGCAGTTCTTC. This translates into CASSTRTGSSYNEQFF.

The count of this clone is one. J is TRBJ2-5 and V is TRBV23-1; 9 bases are a match to TRBD2. TRBV23-1 belongs to the ORF category, with a function that is uncertain. Trimming at V came to 0 bases and at J to 4 bases, leaving 6 bases not matched to a gene. There are 16 residues in the CDR3. CDR3 protein: CASSQSSAGGGETQYF. DNA for the CDR3: TGCGCCAGCAGTCAATCATCAGCGGGAGGCGGAGAGACCCAGTACTTC.

The chain recombines TRBV7-2 with TRBJ1-5; a possible D gene is TRBD1 (5 bases). V was pared by 0 bases and J by 7 bases, with 13 bases between. The CDR3 totals 15 residues. Germline V lookup: CDR1 SGHTA, CDR2 FQGNSA. This CDR3 reads CASSLASGRGQPQHF. In DNA form, the CDR3 reads TGTGCCAGCAGCTTAGCGTCAGGGCGGGGGCAGCCCCAGCATTTT. Together with reference TRBV7-2 and TRBJ1-5, the CDR3 gives the full variable domain: GAGVSQSPSNKVTEKGKDVELRCDPISGHTALYWYRQSLGQGLEFLIYFQGNSAPDKSGLPSDRFSAERTGGSVSTLTIQRTQQEDSAVYLCASSLASGRGQPQHFGDGTRLSIL.

The CDR3 loop reads CASSPRTEGGEQFF. In nucleotides, the CDR3 is TGCGCCAGCAGCCCTAGGACAGAAGGCGGTGAGCAGTTCTTC. This sequence joins TRBV5-1 and TRBJ2-1, with a tentative D call TRBD1 (6 bases). The CDR3 is 14 amino acids. Trimming pared 4 bases from V and 9 bases from J, leaving 17 bases between. CDR1 and CDR2 (germline): SGHRS, YFSETQ.

The V and J genes are TRBV3-1 (or the pseudogene TRBV3-2) and TRBJ2-3; 8 bases are a match to TRBD1. Germline V CDR1 and CDR2: LGHDT, YNNKEL (reference sequence). The CDR3 spans 14 residues. V trimming: 4 bases; J trimming: 2 bases; junction bases outside the gene matches: 2. The CDR3 DNA reads as TGTGCCAGCAGCCGGGACAGGAACACAGATACGCAGTATTTT. It is translated as CASSRDRNTDTQYF.

The genes are TRBV19 and TRBJ2-3; the D gene is possibly TRBD2 (5 bases). This CDR3 is 14 amino acids long. V was cut by 10 bases and J by 4 bases, with 18 bases left in between. The germline CDR1 and CDR2 sequences are LNHDA and SQIVND (reference sequence). The CDR3 loop is CATGLTSGSDTQYF. The CDR3 DNA reads as TGTGCCACCGGACTTACGTCCGGATCAGATACGCAGTATTTT.

V is TRBV7-3 and J is TRBJ1-2, with 9 nucleotides matching TRBD1. This CDR3 contains 15 residues. Germline CDR1 is SGHTA and CDR2 is FQGTGA. V shed 2 bases and J 7 bases; nucleotides not matched to a gene: 8. The CDR3 sequence: CASSLGQGPASGYTF. CDR3 coding DNA: TGTGCCAGCAGCTTAGGACAGGGGCCGGCCTCTGGCTACACCTTC.

The chain carries TRBV14 and TRBJ1-1; D unclear. This CDR3 has 14 amino acids. Germline V CDR1 and CDR2: SGHDN, FVKESK. With 4 bases removed from V and 2 bases from J, the gap between germline ends came to 11 bases. The CDR3 spells CASSPPGRNTEAFF. CDR3 nucleotides: TGTGCCAGCAGCCCCCCGGGGAGAAACACTGAAGCTTTCTTT.

This clone turned up a few times. The sample holds other DNA sequences that translate to the same CDR3. The chain is built from TRBV5-1 and TRBJ1-1, with a possible D match to TRBD1 (5 bases). Germline CDR1 is SGHRS and CDR2 is YFSETQ. The V gene lost 0 bases and the J gene lost 1 base, with 7 bases spanning the gap. The CDR3 length is 14 residues. The CDR3 reads CASSLVGGNTEAFF. The CDR3 DNA reads TGCGCCAGCAGCTTGGTGGGGGGGAACACTGAAGCTTTCTTT.

The gene calls are TRBV4-1 and TRBJ1-3; 7 bases map to TRBD1. Germline loops: CDR1 MGHRA, CDR2 YSYEKL. With V trimmed by 5 bases and J by 1 base, 2 bases remained unmatched. CDR3 length equals 14 residues. The CDR3 spells CASSVTGSGNTIYF. In DNA form, the CDR3 reads TGCGCCAGCAGCGTGACAGGGTCTGGAAACACCATATATTTT.

This clone occurred a few times. J is TRBJ2-4 and V is TRBV19; D may be TRBD2 (7 bases). Per germline, CDR1 LNHDA and CDR2 SQIVND (reference sequence). V lost 3 bases to trimming and J lost 8 bases, with 23 bases between them. The CDR3 extends over 17 amino acids. CDR3 amino acids: CASSILSEGGGSDIQYF. The CDR3, as DNA: TGTGCCAGTAGTATTCTTTCCGAGGGAGGGGGATCGGACATTCAGTACTTC.

This clone was counted a single time. The J gene is TRBJ1-2, the V gene TRBV11-2; maybe TRBD1 (5 bases). V lost 5 bases to trimming and J lost 7 bases, with 11 bases between them. Germline V gene data show CDR1 as SGHAT and CDR2 as FQNNGV. This CDR3 contains 12 residues. CDR3 protein: CASSPAGFGYTF. CDR3 nucleotide sequence: TGTGCCAGCAGCCCCGCAGGGTTTGGCTACACCTTC.

The J gene is TRBJ2-3, the V gene TRBV2; perhaps TRBD1 as D (6 bases). There are 17 residues in the CDR3. The germline V and J ends were trimmed by 6 bases and 0 bases, with 19 bases remaining between them. Germline V gives CDR1 SNHLY, CDR2 FYNNEI. CDR3 DNA: TGTGCCAGCAGCAGGGACATCTTATTAACTAGCACAGATACGCAGTATTTT. Amino acids: CASSRDILLTSTDTQYF.

J is TRBJ2-5 and V is TRBV29-1, with 10 nucleotides matching TRBD2. Per germline, CDR1 SQVTM and CDR2 ANQGSEA. The CDR3 has 16 residues. V shed 7 bases, J shed 1 base, and the junction held 12 bases outside the gene matches. The CDR3 DNA is TGCAGCGCTGCCCCTTCTAGCGGGGGTTCCCAAGAGACCCAGTACTTC. Translated, it gives CSAAPSSGGSQETQYF.

The genes are TRBV10-3 and TRBJ1-2; D might be TRBD1 (6 bases). V shed 0 bases and J shed 1 base, with 12 bases lying between them. The CDR3 has 16 amino acids. The germline V gene encodes CDR1 ENHRY and CDR2 SYGVKD. The DNA for the CDR3 is TGTGCCATCAGTGAGTCGAGCCAGGGGCTTAACTATGGCTACACCTTC. It specifies CAISESSQGLNYGYTF.

V is TRBV10-3 and J is TRBJ2-1, with 10 bases lining up with TRBD2. The CDR3 is 13 amino acids. The J segment lost 12 bases and the V segment lost 5 bases, leaving 7 bases of the junction unmatched. Germline CDR1 ENHRY, CDR2 SYGVKD. This CDR3 reads CAISPGTSEGQFF. CDR3 bases: TGTGCCATCAGTCCCGGGACTAGCGAGGGGCAGTTCTTC.

The chain recombines TRBV2 with TRBJ2-5, with 9 nucleotides matching TRBD1. Germline V gene data show CDR1 as SNHLY and CDR2 as FYNNEI. J was trimmed by 5 bases and V by 8 bases; bases with no gene match: 6. CDR3 length: 13 residues. The DNA of the CDR3 is TGTGCCAGCGGGACAGGGACTGGGGAGACCCAGTACTTC. It yields the protein CASGTGTGETQYF.

This clone was counted a single time. The chain links TRBV7-2 to TRBJ2-3; D is unresolved. Trimming stripped 9 bases from V and 5 bases from J, with 6 bases between. Per the germline V gene, CDR1 is SGHTA and CDR2 is FQGNSA. This CDR3 contains 10 residues. The CDR3 nucleotides are TGTGCCAGTGCTATAGATACGCAGTATTTT. As protein: CASAIDTQYF. Using reference TRBV7-2 and TRBJ2-3 for the parts outside the CDR3, the full variable domain is GAGVSQSPSNKVTEKGKDVELRCDPISGHTALYWYRQSLGQGLEFLIYFQGNSAPDKSGLPSDRFSAERTGGSVSTLTIQRTQQEDSAVYLCASAIDTQYFGPGTRLTVL.

This chain uses TRBV6-5 with TRBJ2-3; possible D gene TRBD1, 5 bases. The ends were cut back, 0 bases at V and 4 bases at J, with 5 bases in the middle. In germline, CDR1 is MNHEY, CDR2 SVGAGI. The CDR3 totals 13 residues. The CDR3 is CASSYSGADTQYF. The CDR3, as DNA: TGTGCCAGCAGTTACTCAGGGGCAGATACGCAGTATTTT.

The CDR3, as DNA: TGTGCCAGCAGCCACGACCGGACATCCTACTCTGGAAACACCATATATTTT. Protein: CASSHDRTSYSGNTIYF. This chain joins TRBV3-1 (or the pseudogene TRBV3-2) and TRBJ1-3; a possible D gene is TRBD1 (5 bases). Per the germline V gene, CDR1 is LGHDT and CDR2 is YNNKEL (reference sequence). Trimming removed 3 bases from V and 0 bases from J, with 15 bases in between. CDR3 size: 17 residues.

The chain combines TRBV5-6 with TRBJ1-3, with 8 bases lining up with TRBD1. There are 14 residues in the CDR3. Germline V lookup: CDR1 SGHDT, CDR2 YYEEEE. With 4 bases clipped from V and 4 bases from J, the junction kept 4 bases outside the gene matches. The CDR3 loop is CASSPGGAGNTIYF. The CDR3, as DNA: TGTGCCAGCAGCCCAGGGGGCGCGGGAAACACCATATATTTT.

The CDR3 is CAWRGLRRGRTEAFF. The CDR3 nucleotides are TGTGCCTGGAGGGGACTTAGGAGGGGACGGACTGAAGCTTTCTTT. The chain links TRBV30 to TRBJ1-1; D perhaps matches TRBD1 (5 bases). This CDR3 contains 15 residues. Germline V gene sequence: CDR1 GTSNPN, CDR2 SVGIG (reference sequence). The V and J ends lost 3 bases and 5 bases respectively, with 19 bases between them.

The chain has TRBV3-1 (or the pseudogene TRBV3-2) and TRBJ1-1; tentatively, D is TRBD1 (6 bases). Between the trimmed V and J ends, which lost 8 bases and 4 bases, there was a span of 14 bases. The CDR3 covers 13 residues. CDR1 and CDR2 from the germline V gene are LGHDT and YNNKEL (reference sequence). CDR3 residues: CASGNRAPTEAFF. DNA of the CDR3: TGTGCCAGCGGAAACAGGGCTCCCACTGAAGCTTTCTTT.

J is TRBJ1-1 and V is TRBV30; 8 bases map to TRBD1. The CDR3 has 13 residues. Germline-derived CDR1 and CDR2 are GTSNPN and SVGIG (reference sequence). J was trimmed by 5 bases and V by 2 bases; bases with no gene match: 4. CDR3 sequence reads: CAWSPDRATEAFF. The CDR3 coding sequence is TGTGCCTGGAGTCCGGACAGGGCGACTGAAGCTTTCTTT.

About this clone: Distinct nucleotide sequences in the sample also encode this CDR3. This sequence joins TRBV6-5 and TRBJ1-1, with D maybe TRBD1 (6 bases). CDR3 length: 13 amino acids. The ends were cut back, 7 bases at V and 0 bases at J, with 9 bases in the middle. Germline V gene data show CDR1 as MNHEY and CDR2 as SVGAGI. The CDR3 here is CASTRTVNTEAFF. CDR3 nucleotides: TGTGCCAGCACGCGGACAGTGAACACTGAAGCTTTCTTT.

The rearrangement uses TRBV20-1 and TRBJ2-7; 7 positions agree with TRBD2. V dropped 7 bases and J dropped 2; count of bases not matched to a gene: 2. Germline V gives CDR1 DFQATT, CDR2 SNEGSKA (reference sequence). The CDR3 covers 11 residues. CDR3 residues: CSGGGAYEQYF. Here the CDR3 DNA reads TGCAGTGGTGGGGGGGCCTACGAGCAGTACTTC.

The chain combines TRBV7-9 with TRBJ1-1, with 9 bases that match TRBD1. The CDR3 contains 14 residues. Germline loops: CDR1 SEHNR, CDR2 FQNEAQ (reference sequence). With V trimmed by 5 bases and J by 4 bases, 5 bases remained unmatched. CDR3 sequence reads: CASSPDRGATEAFF. CDR3 nucleotides: TGTGCCAGCAGCCCCGACAGGGGGGCCACTGAAGCTTTCTTT. Drawing the rest from reference TRBV7-9 and TRBJ1-1, the complete variable domain is DTGVSQNPRHKITKRGQNVTFRCDPISEHNRLYWYRQTLGQGPEFLTYFQNEAQLEKSRLLSDRFSAERPKGSFSTLEIQRTEQGDSAMYLCASSPDRGATEAFFGQGTRLTVV.

The rearrangement joins TRBV7-4 to TRBJ2-2; D remains ambiguous. With 5 bases removed from V and 6 bases from J, the gap between germline ends came to 16 bases. The CDR3 is 15 residues long. Germline V gene lookup returns CDR1 SGHVT and CDR2 SQSDAQ. This CDR3 reads CASSHRHKVAGELFF. The CDR3 region has the DNA TGTGCCAGCAGCCACAGACACAAGGTGGCCGGGGAGCTGTTTTTT. The full variable domain, in which reference TRBV7-4 and TRBJ2-2 provide the parts outside the CDR3, is GAGVSQSPRYKVAKRGRDVALRCDSISGHVTLYWYRQTLGQGSEVLTYSQSDAQRDKSGRPSGRFSAERPERSVSTLKIQRTEQGDSAVYLCASSHRHKVAGELFFGEGSRLTVL.

The V gene is TRBV7-9, the J gene TRBJ2-7, with TRBD1 identical over 10 bases. V lost 4 bases and J lost 6; bases outside the gene matches: 9. CDR3 length equals 15 residues. The germline V gene has CDR1 SEHNR and CDR2 FQNEAQ (reference sequence). CDR3 in DNA: TGTGCCAGCAGCTATTCCGGGACAGGGGAGGGCGAGCAGTACTTC. Its translation: CASSYSGTGEGEQYF.